Below, one T cell receptor beta chain is given with its context. Its antigen is currently unknown. This sample was taken from a study of cytomegalovirus exposure and HLA in healthy donors. Trimming shortened V by 6 bases and J by 0 bases, and 12 bases separated the two germline ends. Germline CDR1 SEHNR, CDR2 FQNEAQ (reference sequence). The CDR3 extends over 14 amino acids. Whole-study results and caveats: A prior analysis recorded that most TCR beta V segments were productive about 90% or about 30% of the time.

Primers: 60 Vbeta forward and 13 Jbeta reverse. Generated by immunoSEQ multiplex PCR, the TCRdb table keeps only in-frame clones and is missing some. Here the sample table reports tens of thousands of clones. Material: PBMCs. This chain uses TRBV7-9 with TRBJ2-7, with D hard to call. This clonotype originated in a man younger than 35 in good health and CMV-seropositive. CDR3 sequence reads: CASSTGESSYEQYF. In nucleotides, the CDR3 is TGTGCCAGCAGTACTGGAGAGAGCTCCTACGAGCAGTACTTC.